Shown below are 26 T cell receptor beta chains from a single sample sequenced in a study of a mutant IDH1 vaccine in newly diagnosed glioma. Clones were read by immunoSEQ multiplex PCR, and TCRdb kept only the in-frame ones, dropping some. The table shows about 32,000 clones, with roughly three quarters occurring only once. The time point is: week 11, during vaccination. Doses of 300 ug of mutant IDH1 20-mer peptide were given with topical imiquimod. The antigens of these receptors remain unknown. This specimen consisted of PBMCs, obtained from a glioma patient whose treatment included an IDH1 peptide vaccine. Receptors originate from a man aged 25 to 40 with glioma.

CDR3 sequence: CASSPSGNTEAFF. Written as DNA, the CDR3 is TGTGCCAGCAGTCCCTCAGGGAACACTGAAGCTTTCTTT. V and J are TRBV6-5 and TRBJ1-1; D is unresolved. Germline lookup yields CDR1 MNHEY and CDR2 SVGAGI. Deletions cut 5 bases from V and 1 base from J, with 8 bases between. The CDR3 is 13 amino acids.

The chain combines TRBV5-1 with TRBJ2-7; D is uncertain. Germline V gene sequence: CDR1 SGHRS, CDR2 YFSETQ. The CDR3 has 11 residues. V lost 0 bases and J 7 bases, leaving 5 bases between the germline ends. DNA of the CDR3: TGCGCCAGCAGCTTGGCCCAGGAGCAGTACTTC. This sequence encodes CASSLAQEQYF.

V and J are TRBV4-3 and TRBJ2-7, with D possibly matching TRBD2 (6 bases). The CDR3 totals 16 residues. Germline CDR1 and CDR2: LGHNA and YSLEER. Trimming cost V 4 bases and J 0 bases, with 16 bases left between them. CDR3 bases: TGCGCCAGCAGCCCCTTGGGCGGGGCCCCCTCCTACGAGCAGTACTTC. It yields the protein CASSPLGGAPSYEQYF.

V usage is TRBV7-4 and J usage is TRBJ1-3, with D possibly matching TRBD1 (5 bases). CDR3 length equals 18 residues. Trimming stripped 1 base from V and 0 bases from J, with 16 bases between. Germline assignment: CDR1 SGHVT and CDR2 SQSDAQ. Written as DNA, the CDR3 is TGTGCCAGCAGCTTAGGCCCCCGGGACGCTGTCTCTGGAAACACCATATATTTT. As protein: CASSLGPRDAVSGNTIYF.

The V gene is TRBV16, the J gene TRBJ1-5, with 7 bases lining up with TRBD1. Trimming took 2 bases from V and 5 from J; bases not matched to a gene: 3. The CDR3 sequence is 14 residues long. Germline values: CDR1 KGHSY, CDR2 FQNENV. CDR3 bases: TGTGCCAGCAGCCAACCTCAGGGGGATCAGCCCCAGCATTTT. It translates to CASSQPQGDQPQHF.

This clone appeared once. This chain links TRBV11-2 with TRBJ2-5; TRBD2 agrees at 9 bases. Germline-derived CDR1 and CDR2 are SGHAT and FQNNGV. V gave up 3 bases and J gave up 11 bases; unmatched junction bases: 10. This CDR3 is 14 amino acids long. This chain's CDR3 is CASSLRAGGPFQYF. CDR3 in DNA: TGTGCCAGCAGCTTGAGAGCGGGGGGCCCGTTTCAGTACTTC. Complete variable domain (other parts from reference TRBV11-2 and TRBJ2-5): EAGVAQSPRYKIIEKRQSVAFWCNPISGHATLYWYQQILGQGPKLLIQFQNNGVVDDSQLPKDRFSAERLKGVDSTLKIQPAKLEDSAVYLCASSLRAGGPFQYFGPGTRLLVL.

This chain links TRBV6-6 with TRBJ1-6; possible D gene TRBD1, 6 bases. Germline lookup yields CDR1 MNHNY and CDR2 SVGAGI (reference sequence). This CDR3 region has 16 residues. V lost 4 bases and J lost 7, with 17 bases in between. The CDR3 is CASSSLTGVINSPLHF. The CDR3 region has the DNA TGTGCCAGCAGTTCGTTGACAGGTGTTATCAATTCACCCCTCCACTTT.

By share, this clone counts as medium-sized. V usage is TRBV2 and J usage is TRBJ1-4; the D is unclear. CDR1 and CDR2 (germline): SNHLY, FYNNEI. The CDR3 runs 14 residues. Trimming took off 4 bases at V and 7 bases at J, with 13 bases between the two ends. The DNA of the CDR3 is TGTGCCAGCAGTGTGGCTTCCCGGGGTGAAAAACTGTTTTTT. Protein product: CASSVASRGEKLFF.

The chain employs TRBV6-5 and TRBJ1-2, with D maybe TRBD1 (5 bases). V was shortened by 8 bases and J by 0 bases, with 16 bases between the two germline ends. The CDR3 sequence is 15 residues long. Germline CDR1 MNHEY, CDR2 SVGAGI. The CDR3: CASGNRPGSNYGYTF. Written as DNA, the CDR3 is TGTGCCAGCGGGAATCGGCCAGGGTCTAACTATGGCTACACCTTC.

The chain is built from TRBV7-8 and TRBJ2-1; no clear D. CDR1 and CDR2 (germline): SGHVS, FQNEAQ. V was clipped by 1 base and J by 6 bases, with 10 bases between them. This CDR3 comprises 14 residues. The CDR3 DNA sequence: TGTGCCAGCAGCTTAGATCGTGGCAGCAATGAGCAGTTCTTC. This sequence encodes CASSLDRGSNEQFF.

The rearrangement joins TRBV11-2 to TRBJ2-7; the D is unclear. The CDR3 consists of 12 residues. The germline CDR1 and CDR2 sequences are SGHAT and FQNNGV. V lost 6 bases and J 0 bases, leaving 6 bases between the germline ends. CDR3 amino acids: CASSWASYEQYF. The CDR3 DNA follows: TGTGCCAGCAGTTGGGCCTCCTACGAGCAGTACTTC.

The V gene is TRBV30, the J gene TRBJ1-1; 8 bases are shared with TRBD1. V was pared by 5 bases and J by 5 bases, with 13 bases of the junction left unmatched. The germline CDR1 and CDR2 sequences are GTSNPN and SVGIG (reference sequence). The CDR3 totals 15 residues. Here the CDR3 DNA reads TGTGCCTGGTCGAAACTGGGACAGGAGGGTACTGAAGCTTTCTTT. Translated, it gives CAWSKLGQEGTEAFF.

Only a few counts were recorded for this clone. This rearrangement joins TRBV28 to TRBJ1-5; TRBD1 agrees at 9 bases. The CDR3 runs 17 residues. CDR1 and CDR2 (germline): MDHEN, SYDVKM. V was pared by 6 bases and J by 0 bases, with 9 bases of the junction left unmatched. CDR3 sequence: CASSSGQGILSNQPQHF. The CDR3 coding sequence is TGTGCCAGCAGCTCAGGACAGGGGATCCTTAGCAATCAGCCCCAGCATTTT.

The V gene is TRBV10-1, the J gene TRBJ2-3; TRBD2 agrees at 11 bases. V dropped 3 bases and J dropped 3; count of bases not matched to a gene: 11. The CDR3 is 18 residues long. Germline V lookup: CDR1 WNHNN, CDR2 SYGVQD (reference sequence). The CDR3: CASSDLAGGPGGTDTQYF. DNA of the CDR3: TGCGCCAGCAGTGATCTAGCGGGAGGCCCCGGAGGGACAGATACGCAGTATTTT.

V gene TRBV19 combines with J gene TRBJ1-1; 8 bases line up with TRBD1. The CDR3 is made up of 15 amino acids. From germline, CDR1 is LNHDA and CDR2 SQIVND (reference sequence). Trimming removed 6 bases from V and 0 bases from J; junction bases left unmatched: 6. The CDR3 coding sequence is TGTGCCAGTAGAAGGGCAGGGGGCCTGAACACTGAAGCTTTCTTT. Protein sequence: CASRRAGGLNTEAFF.

The CDR3 DNA reads as TGTGCCAGCAGCGTAGGTTGGAGGACTAGCGGCACAGATACGCAGTATTTT. Translation gives CASSVGWRTSGTDTQYF. This chain joins TRBV9 and TRBJ2-3; 9 bases fit TRBD2. Germline V lookup: CDR1 SGDLS, CDR2 YYNGEE. V trimming: 0 bases; J trimming: 1 base; junction bases outside the gene matches: 6. The CDR3 is 17 residues long.

This chain uses TRBV27 with TRBJ2-7; D is perhaps TRBD2 (5 bases). The V end lost 1 base, the J end lost 4 bases, and 8 bases lay between the germline ends. This CDR3 region has 13 residues. Germline CDR1 and CDR2: MNHEY and SMNVEV (reference sequence). CDR3 nucleotides: TGTGCCAGCAGTTTATTACGGGGATACGAGCAGTACTTC. Translated, it gives CASSLLRGYEQYF.

CDR3 nucleotide sequence: TGTGCCAGTAGTACCGGGACGGCGTATGGCTACACCTTC. Its protein product is CASSTGTAYGYTF. This sequence joins TRBV19 and TRBJ1-2; maybe TRBD1 (5 bases). This CDR3 is 13 amino acids long. The germline V gene has CDR1 LNHDA and CDR2 SQIVND (reference sequence). Trimming cost V 4 bases and J 5 bases, with 11 bases left between them.

This clone was seen once. V usage is TRBV21-1 and J usage is TRBJ1-1. TRBV21-1 is a pseudogene segment. The CDR3 consists of 17 residues. The CDR3 sequence is CASSKVSPSHRLTEAFF. CDR3 DNA sequence: TGTGCCAGCAGCAAAGTGTCGCCGTCCCATAGACTCACTGAAGCTTTCTTT.

Judged by abundance, this clone is medium-sized (0.01 to 0.1%). The chain is built from TRBV19 and TRBJ2-3; 8 nucleotides line up with TRBD1. Germline V gene data show CDR1 as LNHDA and CDR2 as SQIVND (reference sequence). V trimming: 3 bases; J trimming: 5 bases; junction bases outside the gene matches: 7. This CDR3 has 15 residues. The CDR3 nucleotides are TGTGCCAGTAGTATTTCAGGGGGCTTTCAAGATACGCAGTATTTT. Translated: CASSISGGFQDTQYF.

This chain connects TRBV7-2 to TRBJ1-1; D perhaps matches TRBD1 (6 bases). CDR1 and CDR2 (germline): SGHTA, FQGNSA. The CDR3 is 16 amino acids. Deletions cut 0 bases from V and 4 bases from J, with 15 bases between. The CDR3 nucleotides read TGTGCCAGCAGCTTAGCGATGGGGGGCGGTAGCACTGAAGCTTTCTTT. It is translated as CASSLAMGGGSTEAFF.

The gene calls are TRBV5-1 and TRBJ2-1; 7 positions match TRBD1. In germline, CDR1 is SGHRS, CDR2 YFSETQ. V shed 7 bases and J 5 bases; nucleotides not matched to a gene: 9. This CDR3 is 14 amino acids long. CDR3 coding DNA: TGCGCCAGCTCGGCCCTTGGACAGGACAATGAGCAGTTCTTC. Encoded protein: CASSALGQDNEQFF.

J is TRBJ2-1 and V is TRBV9, with 11 bases fitting TRBD2. This CDR3 has 15 residues. With 3 bases clipped from V and 7 bases from J, the junction kept 6 bases outside the gene matches. From germline, CDR1 is SGDLS and CDR2 YYNGEE. The DNA for the CDR3 is TGTGCCAGCAGCGCGCCGGGACTAGCGGCAAATGAGCAGTTCTTC. It codes for CASSAPGLAANEQFF. Looking up the rest from reference TRBV9 and TRBJ2-1 gives the full variable domain: DSGVTQTPKHLITATGQRVTLRCSPRSGDLSVYWYQQSLDQGLQFLIQYYNGEERAKGNILERFSAQQFPDLHSELNLSSLELGDSALYFCASSAPGLAANEQFFGPGTRLTVL.

The V gene is TRBV13, the J gene TRBJ1-1; D call uncertain. V lost 4 bases to trimming and J lost 3 bases, with 12 bases between them. Germline V gene data show CDR1 as PRHDT and CDR2 as FYEKMQ (reference sequence). This CDR3 has 14 residues. The CDR3 protein is CASSYGRLHTEAFF. CDR3 in DNA: TGTGCCAGCAGCTACGGGAGGCTACACACTGAAGCTTTCTTT.

The chain employs TRBV6-1 and TRBJ1-4; the D is unclear. The germline gives CDR1 MNHNS, CDR2 SASEGT. Trimming removed 5 bases at V and 8 bases at J, with 15 bases between. This CDR3 is 14 amino acids long. CDR3 sequence: CASSPPLGHEKLFF. In DNA form, the CDR3 reads TGTGCCAGCAGTCCACCCCTAGGGCACGAAAAACTGTTTTTT.

V and J are TRBV9 and TRBJ2-1; D is possibly TRBD2 (7 bases). V was cut by 0 bases and J by 1 base, with 8 bases left in between. This CDR3 is built from 15 residues. In germline, CDR1 is SGDLS, CDR2 YYNGEE. DNA for the CDR3: TGTGCCAGCAGCGTAGAGGGGGGGTCCTACAATGAGCAGTTCTTC. It yields the protein CASSVEGGSYNEQFF.